The next 20 T cell receptor beta chains were all read from a single sample in a study of identifying expanded T cells in peripheral blood. Sequencing was performed with immunoSEQ multiplex PCR; in TCRdb, only in-frame clones are kept and a portion is missing. The repertoire holds about 89,000 clones, with around 89% as singletons. The sample consisted of blood. The receptors were gathered from a person aged 18 to 75 in good health.

This sequence joins TRBV5-4 and TRBJ2-2; 7 nucleotides match TRBD1. The CDR3 length is 16 residues. From germline, CDR1 is SGHNT and CDR2 YYREEE (reference sequence). Germline trimming cut 0 bases from V and 2 bases from J; bases unmatched to any gene: 4. The CDR3 sequence is CASSLGQGRNTGELFF. CDR3 bases: TGTGCCAGCAGCTTGGGACAGGGTCGAAACACCGGGGAGCTGTTTTTT.

The count of this clone is one. V and J are TRBV7-3 and TRBJ1-1; D might be TRBD1 (6 bases). This CDR3 has 13 amino acids. The germline V gene has CDR1 SGHTA and CDR2 FQGTGA. V was cut by 5 bases and J by 1 base, with 8 bases left in between. In nucleotides, the CDR3 is TGTGCCAGCAGCCAGGGGAGGAACACTGAAGCTTTCTTT. Protein: CASSQGRNTEAFF.

This clone was seen a single time. The genes are TRBV29-1 and TRBJ2-3; D is possibly TRBD2 (5 bases). The CDR3 covers 14 residues. Germline CDR1 is SQVTM and CDR2 is ANQGSEA. Trimming took 3 bases from V and 4 from J, leaving 14 bases between them. CDR3 sequence: CSVEGGRKADTQYF. The DNA of the CDR3 is TGCAGCGTTGAGGGTGGGAGAAAGGCAGATACGCAGTATTTT.

The gene calls are TRBV4-2 and TRBJ2-7; 10 bases map to TRBD1. This CDR3 comprises 14 residues. Looked up from germline, CDR1 is LGHNA and CDR2 is YNFKEQ. V lost 3 bases and J lost 5; bases outside the gene matches: 4. The chain's CDR3 is CASSHRTGGHEQYF. CDR3 DNA sequence: TGTGCCAGCAGCCATAGGACAGGGGGGCACGAGCAGTACTTC.

The rearrangement uses TRBV7-9 and TRBJ1-2; 7 positions agree with TRBD1. V was pared by 1 base and J by 4 bases, with 6 bases of the junction left unmatched. The CDR3 spans 15 residues. The V gene's germline CDR1 is SEHNR and CDR2 FQNEAQ (reference sequence). Here the CDR3 reads CASSLVPDRTYGYTF. CDR3 nucleotides: TGTGCCAGCAGCTTAGTCCCGGACAGGACCTATGGCTACACCTTC.

V usage is TRBV27 and J usage is TRBJ2-3, with 8 positions matching TRBD2. Germline CDR1 reads MNHEY; CDR2 reads SMNVEV (reference sequence). J was trimmed by 7 bases and V by 6 bases; bases with no gene match: 12. This CDR3 has 15 amino acids. CDR3 region: CASSLRAGGANTQYF. The CDR3 DNA sequence: TGTGCCAGCAGCCTAAGGGCCGGGGGGGCGAATACGCAGTATTTT.

The J gene is TRBJ2-7, the V gene TRBV19; the D gene is possibly TRBD1 (5 bases). V was cut by 7 bases and J by 3 bases, with 10 bases left in between. Germline V gives CDR1 LNHDA, CDR2 SQIVND (reference sequence). CDR3 length: 12 residues. The CDR3 is CASNSGNYEQYF. In DNA form, the CDR3 reads TGTGCCAGTAACTCAGGGAACTACGAGCAGTACTTC.

The chain couples TRBV7-9 to TRBJ2-2; D is perhaps TRBD1 (5 bases). The V end was cut by 2 bases, the J end by 2 bases, with 12 bases between. The CDR3 has 16 residues. The germline gives CDR1 SEHNR, CDR2 FQNEAQ (reference sequence). CDR3 residues: CASSLLGQGNTGELFF. As DNA, the CDR3 is TGTGCCAGCAGCTTACTTGGGCAGGGTAACACCGGGGAGCTGTTTTTT.

This chain links TRBV6-1 with TRBJ1-5; D not certain. This CDR3 comprises 12 residues. V lost 6 bases and J 4 bases, leaving 7 bases between the germline ends. Germline values: CDR1 MNHNS, CDR2 SASEGT. As DNA, the CDR3 is TGTGCCAGCAGGGGGAAAAATCAGCCCCAGCATTTT. This gives the protein CASRGKNQPQHF.

The rearrangement links TRBV5-8 to TRBJ2-2; a possible D gene is TRBD2 (6 bases). This CDR3 is built from 17 residues. Germline CDR1 SGHTS, CDR2 YDEGEE. With 0 bases removed from V and 3 bases from J, the gap between germline ends came to 15 bases. In DNA form, the CDR3 reads TGTGCCAGCAGCTTGGGGAGTGGGGGACTCCACACCGGGGAGCTGTTTTTT. Translated, it gives CASSLGSGGLHTGELFF.

The rearrangement links TRBV28 to TRBJ1-2, with no clear D. Trimming removed 7 bases from V and 0 bases from J, with 12 bases in between. Germline lookup yields CDR1 MDHEN and CDR2 SYDVKM. CDR3 length: 14 amino acids. DNA of the CDR3: TGTGCCAGCAATTCAGAGTCGGCTAACTATGGCTACACCTTC. Its protein is CASNSESANYGYTF.

This clone was counted once. The rearrangement joins TRBV2 to TRBJ2-3; the match to TRBD2 covers 9 bases. V lost 4 bases to trimming and J lost 4 bases; unmatched junction nucleotides: 6. Germline loops: CDR1 SNHLY, CDR2 FYNNEI. This CDR3 has 15 amino acids. The CDR3 sequence: CASSASGDFADTQYF. CDR3 bases: TGTGCCAGCAGTGCTAGCGGGGATTTCGCAGATACGCAGTATTTT.

The rearrangement uses TRBV11-2 and TRBJ2-1, with a tentative D call TRBD2 (6 bases). The CDR3 sequence is 15 residues long. The V end lost 6 bases, the J end lost 4 bases, and 16 bases lay between the germline ends. Germline CDR1 and CDR2: SGHAT and FQNNGV. DNA for the CDR3: TGTGCCAGCAGACTACCGGGGGACCCTTACAATGAGCAGTTCTTC. Residues: CASRLPGDPYNEQFF.

The V gene is TRBV7-9, the J gene TRBJ2-7; 8 nucleotides match TRBD2. Losses at the gene ends were 3 bases for V and 3 bases for J; bases not matched to a gene: 7. Germline V gene data show CDR1 as SEHNR and CDR2 as FQNEAQ (reference sequence). The CDR3 runs to 15 residues. The CDR3 is CASSLLAGSYYEQYF. Written as DNA, the CDR3 is TGTGCCAGCAGCTTGTTAGCGGGATCCTACTACGAGCAGTACTTC.

This chain links TRBV19 with TRBJ2-7; D is uncertain. Germline CDR1 is LNHDA and CDR2 is SQIVND (reference sequence). V lost 4 bases, J lost 0 bases, and 16 bases lay in between. The CDR3 is 16 residues long. This chain's CDR3 is CASSTLRITSSYEQYF. The DNA of the CDR3 is TGTGCCAGTAGTACACTACGGATTACGAGCTCCTACGAGCAGTACTTC. The entire variable domain, with the rest obtained from reference TRBV19 and TRBJ2-7, is as follows: DGGITQSPKYLFRKEGQNVTLSCEQNLNHDAMYWYRQDPGQGLRLIYYSQIVNDFQKGDIAEGYSVSREKKESFPLTVTSAQKNPTAFYLCASSTLRITSSYEQYFGPGTRLTVT.

The chain employs TRBV4-3 and TRBJ2-1; either TRBD1 or TRBD2 may fit D (5 bases each). The CDR3 has 16 amino acids. CDR1 and CDR2 (germline): LGHNA, YSLEER. Trimming cost V 1 base and J 6 bases, with 16 bases left between them. The CDR3 region has the DNA TGCGCCAGCAGCCAAGGACACGGCTTGGGGGTCAATGAGCAGTTCTTC. Residues: CASSQGHGLGVNEQFF.

The rearrangement joins TRBV7-2 to TRBJ1-2; tentatively, D is TRBD1 (6 bases). The V end was cut by 5 bases, the J end by 7 bases, with 20 bases between. Germline loops: CDR1 SGHTA, CDR2 FQGNSA. The CDR3 is made up of 15 amino acids. The CDR3 sequence is CASSVRGGGAPGYTF. In nucleotides, the CDR3 is TGTGCCAGCAGCGTAAGGGGGGGTGGCGCCCCTGGCTACACCTTC.

This clone occurred once. V is TRBV15 and J is TRBJ2-5; 9 nucleotides align to TRBD2. CDR1 and CDR2 from the germline V gene are LNHNV and YYDKDF (reference sequence). With 2 bases clipped from V and 2 bases from J, the junction kept 0 bases outside the gene matches. This CDR3 contains 14 residues. The CDR3 loop reads CATSRLAGQETQYF. The CDR3 coding sequence is TGTGCCACCAGCAGACTAGCGGGACAAGAGACCCAGTACTTC.

The V gene is TRBV20-1, the J gene TRBJ1-1; tentatively, D is TRBD1 (5 bases). The germline CDR1 and CDR2 sequences are DFQATT and SNEGSKA (reference sequence). With 6 bases removed from V and 6 bases from J, the gap between germline ends came to 11 bases. The CDR3 has 11 residues. The chain's CDR3 is CSATDSPEAFF. DNA of the CDR3: TGCAGTGCCACAGACAGTCCTGAAGCTTTCTTT.

The chain carries TRBV6-5 and TRBJ1-2; no definite D call. This CDR3 has 14 residues. Germline V lookup: CDR1 MNHEY, CDR2 SVGAGI. V lost 8 bases, J lost 7 bases, and 20 bases lay in between. CDR3 region: CASGRSPKGSGYTF. CDR3 coding DNA: TGTGCCAGCGGGAGATCTCCGAAGGGAAGTGGCTACACCTTC.